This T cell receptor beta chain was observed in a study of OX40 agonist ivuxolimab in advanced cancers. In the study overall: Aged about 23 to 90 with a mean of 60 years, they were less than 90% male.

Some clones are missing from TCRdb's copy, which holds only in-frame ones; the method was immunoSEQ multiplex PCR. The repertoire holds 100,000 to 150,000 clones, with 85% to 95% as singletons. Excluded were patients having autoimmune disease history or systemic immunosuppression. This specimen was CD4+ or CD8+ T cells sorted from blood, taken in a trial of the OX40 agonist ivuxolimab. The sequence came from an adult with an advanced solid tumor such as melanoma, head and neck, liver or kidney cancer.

The DNA for the CDR3 is TGCGCCAGCAGCTTGGTTCGGGGTGTGGGTGAAAAACTGTTTTTT. Encoded protein: CASSLVRGVGEKLFF. The chain recombines TRBV5-1 with TRBJ1-4; D gene uncertain. Germline CDR1 is SGHRS and CDR2 is YFSETQ. The CDR3 length is 15 residues. V was pared by 0 bases and J by 7 bases, with 13 bases between.